What follows are 19 T cell receptor beta chains derived from one specimen sequenced in a study of T cells after yellow fever vaccination. MiXCR was run by TCRdb on the 5' RACE reads, yielding one entry per CDR3 protein. The table records some 560,000 distinct CDR3 sequences, about 19% of them present only once. The specimen comprised PBMCs, sampled 15 days after the yellow fever booster vaccination. The receptor set was obtained from a young man who received the YFV17D yellow fever vaccine.

This chain joins TRBV7-2 and TRBJ2-7; 9 bases agree with TRBD1. Germline V gives CDR1 SGHTA, CDR2 FQGNSA. The CDR3 length is 16 residues. The V gene end was trimmed by 4 bases and the J gene end by 5 bases; junction bases not matched to a gene: 12. The CDR3 loop is CASSSLTGTGSHEQYF. The CDR3 region has the DNA TGTGCCAGCAGCTCGCTAACCGGGACAGGGTCTCACGAGCAGTACTTC.

Comment on this clonotype: A much larger clone sits a single nucleotide away, making a read error possible. The rearrangement links TRBV10-3 to TRBJ2-7; D might be TRBD1 (6 bases). The CDR3 runs to 15 residues. V was shortened by 4 bases and J by 5 bases, with 18 bases between the two germline ends. Germline CDR1 is ENHRY and CDR2 is SYGVKD. The chain's CDR3 is CAISAHQAGDHEQYF. The CDR3 DNA follows: TGTGCCATCAGTGCCCACCAGGCAGGGGACCACGAGCAGTACTTC.

The genes are TRBV12-3 or TRBV12-4 and TRBJ2-7; possibly TRBD1 or TRBD2 for D (6 bases each). Trimming shortened V by 7 bases and J by 9 bases, and 16 bases separated the two germline ends. The CDR3 loop spans 12 amino acids. For the CDR3, the DNA is TGTGCCAGCAATCCCGGCGAGGGGGGGCAGTACTTC. Amino acid sequence: CASNPGEGGQYF.

This clonotype was detected only a few times. The chain combines TRBV7-9 with TRBJ2-1; 9 bases are shared with TRBD2. V lost 1 base, J lost 8 bases, and 9 bases stayed unmatched. The V gene's germline CDR1 is SEHNR and CDR2 FQNEAQ (reference sequence). The CDR3 sequence is 16 residues long. The CDR3 region is CASSLGIAGGQYEQFF. Here the CDR3 DNA reads TGTGCCAGCAGCTTAGGAATCGCGGGAGGGCAGTATGAGCAGTTCTTC.

The chain carries TRBV30 and TRBJ2-1, with 8 bases identical to TRBD2. The germline gives CDR1 GTSNPN, CDR2 SVGIG (reference sequence). V was clipped by 8 bases and J by 6 bases; unmatched bases: 9. This CDR3 comprises 13 residues. The CDR3 bases are TGTGCCCTCCCGGGGGGGCGGGTCAATGAGCAGTTCTTC. It yields the protein CALPGGRVNEQFF.

The rearrangement links TRBV29-1 to TRBJ2-5; D is unresolved. Between the trimmed V and J ends, which lost 2 bases and 1 base, there was a span of 20 bases. The CDR3 has 17 amino acids. Germline V CDR1 and CDR2: SQVTM, ANQGSEA. The CDR3 nucleotides read TGCAGCGTTGAACCAAGGCACCGTAAGCAAGGCCAAGAGACCCAGTACTTC. Protein product: CSVEPRHRKQGQETQYF.

The sample holds a few counts of this clonotype. V is TRBV20-1 and J is TRBJ2-4, with D uncertain. V gave up 3 bases and J gave up 3 bases, with 6 bases separating them. The CDR3 is 12 amino acids. Germline V gene lookup returns CDR1 DFQATT and CDR2 SNEGSKA (reference sequence). CDR3 region: CSASVGKNIQYF. DNA of the CDR3: TGCAGTGCTAGTGTTGGCAAAAACATTCAGTACTTC.

This clonotype was found a few times. This sequence joins TRBV9 and TRBJ1-1; D gene ambiguous. CDR3 length: 15 amino acids. V dropped 3 bases and J dropped 5 bases, with 17 bases sitting between them. The V gene's germline CDR1 is SGDLS and CDR2 YYNGEE. CDR3 loop: CASSATPGGVTEAFF. The CDR3 DNA reads as TGTGCCAGCAGCGCCACTCCCGGAGGAGTTACTGAAGCTTTCTTT.

The chain uses TRBV10-3 and TRBJ2-5, with D tentatively TRBD1 (5 bases). The CDR3 contains 13 residues. CDR1 is ENHRY and CDR2 is SYGVKD in the germline V gene. V dropped 7 bases and J dropped 1 base, with 10 bases sitting between them. The DNA for the CDR3 is TGTGCCATCAAAGGACAACCCCAAGAGACCCAGTACTTC. Its protein product is CAIKGQPQETQYF.

This clonotype appeared a few times. The chain links TRBV12-3 or TRBV12-4 to TRBJ2-1, with 7 bases identical to TRBD1. The CDR3 is made up of 16 amino acids. The trim removed 1 base at V and 0 bases at J, leaving 3 bases unmatched. Here the CDR3 reads CASSLVRDSSYNEQFF. The CDR3, as DNA: TGTGCCAGCAGTTTAGTCCGGGACAGCTCCTACAATGAGCAGTTCTTC.

This clonotype was seen a handful of times. This chain links TRBV6-1 with TRBJ2-1; maybe TRBD2 (5 bases). The CDR3 is 15 residues long. The germline V and J ends were trimmed by 5 bases and 7 bases, with 18 bases remaining between them. Germline CDR1 is MNHNS and CDR2 is SASEGT. This CDR3 reads CASSPTREWTNEQFF. CDR3 nucleotides: TGTGCCAGCAGTCCTACGAGGGAGTGGACGAATGAGCAGTTCTTC.

V gene TRBV27 combines with J gene TRBJ2-7; D unclear. Trimming removed 6 bases at V and 0 bases at J, with 18 bases between. CDR3 length: 16 amino acids. Germline V gene data show CDR1 as MNHEY and CDR2 as SMNVEV (reference sequence). The chain's CDR3 is CASSPFGRTSSYEQYF. CDR3 bases: TGTGCCAGCAGCCCGTTCGGACGGACGAGCTCCTACGAGCAGTACTTC.

The table lists this clonotype with a few counts. The V gene is TRBV4-2, the J gene TRBJ2-7, with 7 bases lining up with TRBD2. Germline trimming cut 2 bases from V and 0 bases from J; bases unmatched to any gene: 7. This CDR3 region has 16 residues. Germline V gene data show CDR1 as LGHNA and CDR2 as YNFKEQ. CDR3 protein: CASSQREGLASYEQYF. DNA of the CDR3: TGTGCCAGCAGCCAAAGGGAGGGACTGGCCTCCTACGAGCAGTACTTC.

The chain couples TRBV30 to TRBJ2-7; D not resolved. The CDR3 runs 10 residues. Trimming took off 2 bases at V and 5 bases at J, with 4 bases between the two ends. The V gene's germline CDR1 is GTSNPN and CDR2 SVGIG (reference sequence). The chain's CDR3 is CAWSNNEQYF. The CDR3, as DNA: TGTGCCTGGAGTAACAACGAGCAGTACTTC. The whole variable domain, remainder taken from reference TRBV30 and TRBJ2-7, is SQTIHQWPATLVQPVGSPLSLECTVEGTSNPNLYWYRQAAGRGLQLLFYSVGIGQISSEVPQNLSASRPQDRQFILSSKKLLLSDSGFYLCAWSNNEQYFGPGTRLTVT.

This clonotype appeared a few times. The V gene is TRBV20-1, the J gene TRBJ2-5, with TRBD1 identical over 7 bases. The CDR3 is 12 residues long. The trim removed 6 bases at V and 4 bases at J, leaving 5 bases unmatched. Germline loops: CDR1 DFQATT, CDR2 SNEGSKA (reference sequence). This chain's CDR3 is CSALRQGETQYF. The CDR3 DNA reads as TGCAGTGCCCTAAGACAGGGAGAGACCCAGTACTTC.

This sequence joins TRBV12-3 or TRBV12-4 and TRBJ2-5, with 10 positions matching TRBD1. The ends lost 4 bases at V and 0 bases at J; junction bases unmatched: 2. The CDR3 length is 15 residues. The CDR3 sequence is CASSSGTGDQETQYF. CDR3 bases: TGTGCCAGCAGTTCCGGGACAGGGGACCAAGAGACCCAGTACTTC.

The chain carries TRBV15 and TRBJ1-5, with D unresolved. The CDR3 runs to 15 residues. Germline lookup yields CDR1 LNHNV and CDR2 YYDKDF (reference sequence). Trimming took 3 bases from V and 7 from J, leaving 16 bases between them. CDR3 sequence reads: CATSRERYSRQPQHF. CDR3 nucleotides: TGTGCCACCAGCAGGGAGCGGTACAGTCGGCAGCCCCAGCATTTT.

The V and J genes are TRBV12-3 or TRBV12-4 and TRBJ2-7; D not certain. The germline V and J ends were trimmed by 5 bases and 3 bases, with 11 bases remaining between them. This CDR3 region has 13 residues. DNA of the CDR3: TGTGCCAGCAGTCGACCGGCCCGCTACGAGCAGTACTTC. Its protein is CASSRPARYEQYF.

This clonotype was seen only a few times. V gene TRBV20-1 combines with J gene TRBJ1-1; TRBD1 is a possible D gene (5 bases). From germline, CDR1 is DFQATT and CDR2 SNEGSKA (reference sequence). Trimming stripped 0 bases from V and 5 bases from J, with 16 bases between. The CDR3 loop spans 15 amino acids. CDR3 sequence: CSARDPAGGVTEAFF. CDR3 sequence (DNA): TGCAGTGCTAGAGACCCGGCGGGGGGGGTGACTGAAGCTTTCTTT.